A single sample gave rise to the 2 T cell receptor beta chains below, sequenced in a study of blood T cell repertoires in COVID-19. The data were produced by immunoSEQ multiplex PCR, yet TCRdb's version contains in-frame clones alone and is incomplete. There are around 250,000 clones in the sample; roughly 85% occur only once, and about 9.3% lies in the top ten. The sample taken for sequencing was PBMCs or T cells enriched from blood (not recorded which). Every receptor here comes from a woman in her forties or fifties with acute COVID-19.

This clone came up once. The V call is TRBV5-5, the J call TRBJ2-5, with TRBD2 identical over 10 bases. Germline CDR1 reads SGHKS; CDR2 reads YYEKEE (reference sequence). The V segment lost 4 bases and the J segment 2 bases; nucleotides outside the gene matches: 5. This CDR3 spans 15 amino acids. The CDR3 DNA is TGTGCCAGCAGCACTAGCGGGGCCCCTCAAGAGACCCAGTACTTC. Protein sequence: CASSTSGAPQETQYF.

V and J are TRBV7-2 and TRBJ1-2, with TRBD1 matching 11 bases. V lost 4 bases to trimming and J lost 7 bases; unmatched junction nucleotides: 5. CDR3 size: 14 residues. Germline values: CDR1 SGHTA, CDR2 FQGNSA. CDR3 nucleotide sequence: TGTGCCAGCAGCTCGCGGACAGGGGGCCGTGGCTACACCTTC. Amino acid sequence: CASSSRTGGRGYTF.